The T cell receptor (beta chain) described here comes from a study of T cell responses to AZD1222 COVID-19 vaccine. TCRdb keeps only in-frame clones here, not all; method: immunoSEQ multiplex PCR. The table includes about 140,000 clones, roughly 92% detected once. The CDR3 loop spans 13 amino acids. Trimming took 7 bases from V and 2 from J, leaving 10 bases between them. The V gene's germline CDR1 is MDHEN and CDR2 SYDVKM. This specimen was peripheral blood, taken on day 0 of AZD1222 vaccination. This sequence originates from an adult in good health. V usage is TRBV28 and J usage is TRBJ2-3, with D hard to call. CDR3 sequence reads: CASKGPYTDTQYF. CDR3 DNA: TGTGCCAGCAAAGGTCCTTACACAGATACGCAGTATTTT. Supplemented by reference TRBV28 and TRBJ2-3, the full variable domain reads DVKVTQSSRYLVKRTGEKVFLECVQDMDHENMFWYRQDPGLGLRLIYFSYDVKMKEKGDIPEGYSVSREKKERFSLILESASTNQTSMYLCASKGPYTDTQYFGPGTRLTVL.